Below are 27 T cell receptor beta chains sequenced from a single sample in a study of response to subunit inactivated influenza vaccine (dated by TCRdb to the late 2010s). Libraries were made using RT-PCR. Sequencing took place on an Illumina HiSeq 2500. The raw public data were reprocessed by TCRdb itself: fastp quality trimming at Q25, MiXCR clonotype calling, in-frame beta chains only. A single entry per CDR3 protein holds the most common genes and DNA from its merged rows. The sample table holds over 800,000 distinct CDR3 sequences, of which roughly 20% were seen once. Clones ranked in the top ten supply around 9.6% of the sample. This sample comprised PBMCs from blood, obtained around 5 days after vaccination. These TCRs come from a man in his forties or fifties who received an inactivated influenza vaccine. Donor details come from another sample of the same person, matched by shared clones.

This clonotype occurred many times. A junction boundary mismatches the germline segment, possibly from a read error. The CDR3 DNA follows: TGTGCCAGCAGCTTAGGGAGGGACTATGGCTACACCTTC. Translation gives CASSLGRDYGYTF. The chain has TRBV12-3 or TRBV12-4 and TRBJ1-2, with unresolved D. This CDR3 is 13 amino acids long.

The genes are TRBV7-9 and TRBJ2-5, with 9 bases aligning to TRBD2. Germline trimming cut 5 bases from V and 1 base from J; bases unmatched to any gene: 8. CDR3 size: 16 residues. Germline V gene data show CDR1 as SEHNR and CDR2 as FQNEAQ (reference sequence). The CDR3 spells CASSPHSGGFQETQYF. The CDR3 nucleotides read TGTGCCAGCAGCCCCCATAGCGGGGGTTTCCAAGAGACCCAGTACTTC.

The chain is built from TRBV9 and TRBJ1-3; D call uncertain. The CDR3 is 14 residues long. V dropped 0 bases and J dropped 0 bases, with 4 bases sitting between them. Germline assignment: CDR1 SGDLS and CDR2 YYNGEE. As DNA, the CDR3 is TGTGCCAGCAGCGTAGGAAACTCTGGAAACACCATATATTTT. Its translation: CASSVGNSGNTIYF.

V usage is TRBV4-2 and J usage is TRBJ2-1; possible D gene TRBD1, 6 bases. CDR3 length equals 15 residues. V was cut by 0 bases and J by 6 bases, with 12 bases left in between. CDR1 is LGHNA, CDR2 YNFKEQ, per germline. In nucleotides, the CDR3 is TGTGCCAGCAGCCAAGAGGGAACAGGGCTCAATGAGCAGTTCTTC. Translation gives CASSQEGTGLNEQFF.

V usage is TRBV28 and J usage is TRBJ2-1, with 9 bases identical to TRBD2. CDR1 and CDR2 (germline): MDHEN, SYDVKM. V was pared by 6 bases and J by 7 bases, with 10 bases of the junction left unmatched. This CDR3 spans 15 amino acids. The CDR3 DNA reads TGTGCCAGCAGGGGGGCGGGAGGGCCCTCGAATGAGCAGTTCTTC. This sequence encodes CASRGAGGPSNEQFF.

The V gene is TRBV4-1, the J gene TRBJ2-5; perhaps D is TRBD1 or TRBD2 (5 bases each). V shed 3 bases and J shed 5 bases, with 16 bases lying between them. The CDR3 extends over 15 amino acids. CDR1 and CDR2 from the germline V gene are MGHRA and YSYEKL. CDR3 loop: CASSQRDGSSETQYF. The DNA of the CDR3 is TGCGCCAGCAGCCAGAGGGACGGCTCAAGCGAGACCCAGTACTTC.

This clonotype has ten or more counts. This chain connects TRBV5-5 to TRBJ1-4; D is ambiguous. This CDR3 has 15 amino acids. V lost 0 bases and J lost 6, with 12 bases in between. Per germline, CDR1 SGHKS and CDR2 YYEKEE (reference sequence). CDR3 DNA: TGTGCCAGCAGCTTGGTCGTCGGGAGGCATGAAAAACTGTTTTTT. Amino acids: CASSLVVGRHEKLFF.

The rearrangement joins TRBV28 to TRBJ2-5; 8 bases match TRBD1. Germline lookup yields CDR1 MDHEN and CDR2 SYDVKM. This CDR3 comprises 15 residues. V was pared by 3 bases and J by 5 bases, with 8 bases of the junction left unmatched. The CDR3 reads CASSLATDRGETQYF. The CDR3 DNA reads as TGTGCCAGCAGTTTGGCCACTGACAGGGGTGAGACCCAGTACTTC.

This clonotype occurred a few times. The chain joins TRBV28 to TRBJ2-3, with D unclear. This CDR3 spans 13 amino acids. V lost 6 bases and J lost 2, with 9 bases in between. Germline CDR1 reads MDHEN; CDR2 reads SYDVKM. The CDR3 loop reads CASSRPLTDTQYF. In nucleotides, the CDR3 is TGTGCCAGCAGCCGACCGCTCACAGATACGCAGTATTTT.

V usage is TRBV2 and J usage is TRBJ2-4, with 7 positions matching TRBD1. The CDR3 length is 15 residues. V shed 5 bases and J 0 bases; nucleotides not matched to a gene: 4. The germline CDR1 and CDR2 sequences are SNHLY and FYNNEI. This CDR3 is CASSFDRVAKNIQYF. The CDR3 DNA is TGTGCCAGCAGTTTCGACAGGGTAGCCAAAAACATTCAGTACTTC.

The chain recombines TRBV5-1 with TRBJ2-5; TRBD2 is a possible D gene (5 bases). V was trimmed by 2 bases and J by 5 bases, leaving 13 bases between them. The CDR3 runs to 14 residues. Germline assignment: CDR1 SGHRS and CDR2 YFSETQ. CDR3 loop: CASSFSTTEETQYF. Written as DNA, the CDR3 is TGCGCCAGCAGCTTTTCGACTACGGAGGAGACCCAGTACTTC.

The chain combines TRBV5-1 with TRBJ2-1; 8 positions agree with TRBD1. Germline loops: CDR1 SGHRS, CDR2 YFSETQ. Losses at the gene ends were 7 bases for V and 10 bases for J; bases not matched to a gene: 10. CDR3 length equals 13 residues. Here the CDR3 DNA reads TGCGCCAGCGGACAGGGTGGGGGACGAGAGCAGTTCTTC. It encodes CASGQGGGREQFF.

The CDR3 DNA reads TGCAGTGCTAGTGGGCCATGGGCCTACGAGCAGTACTTC. It codes for CSASGPWAYEQYF. V usage is TRBV20-1 and J usage is TRBJ2-7; D not resolved. There are 13 residues in the CDR3. Trimming removed 3 bases at V and 2 bases at J, with 11 bases between. Looked up from germline, CDR1 is DFQATT and CDR2 is SNEGSKA (reference sequence).

This clonotype was detected a few times. The chain recombines TRBV20-1 with TRBJ1-5; 7 bases line up with TRBD1. The CDR3 is made up of 13 amino acids. J gave up 7 bases and V 3 bases, and 6 bases lay outside the gene matches. Per the germline V gene, CDR1 is DFQATT and CDR2 is SNEGSKA (reference sequence). CDR3 bases: TGCAGTGCTAGGACAGGGAGAAGCCAGCCCCAGCATTTT. Its translation is CSARTGRSQPQHF.

The J gene is TRBJ2-5, the V gene TRBV7-9; 8 positions agree with TRBD1. The CDR3 runs to 17 residues. The germline CDR1 and CDR2 sequences are SEHNR and FQNEAQ (reference sequence). V was pared by 5 bases and J by 4 bases, with 15 bases of the junction left unmatched. CDR3 nucleotides: TGTGCCAGCAGCCGATTCAGGTCAGGGGGCTTGGGAGAGACCCAGTACTTC. It encodes CASSRFRSGGLGETQYF.

This clonotype came up a few times. The rearrangement links TRBV28 to TRBJ1-2; D is perhaps TRBD1 (5 bases). In germline, CDR1 is MDHEN, CDR2 SYDVKM. V lost 3 bases and J lost 7, with 15 bases in between. The CDR3 is made up of 14 amino acids. The CDR3 sequence is CASSFLAGEAGYTF. CDR3 nucleotide sequence: TGTGCCAGCAGTTTCTTGGCGGGGGAGGCTGGCTACACCTTC.

There are a few counts of this clonotype. The CDR3 region is CASRFGGHQPQHF. CDR3 nucleotide sequence: TGTGCCAGCAGGTTCGGTGGGCATCAGCCCCAGCATTTT. The genes are TRBV6-2 or TRBV6-3 and TRBJ1-5; D gene uncertain. The germline V gene has CDR1 MNHEY and CDR2 SVGEGT. The CDR3 runs to 13 residues. The V end was cut by 6 bases, the J end by 5 bases, with 11 bases between.

This clonotype was seen ten or more times. The genes are TRBV5-1 and TRBJ1-1; 7 nucleotides agree with TRBD1. The germline V gene encodes CDR1 SGHRS and CDR2 YFSETQ. There are 16 residues in the CDR3. Trimming at V came to 3 bases and at J to 1 base, leaving 9 bases not matched to a gene. The DNA of the CDR3 is TGCGCCAGCAGCTCTATAACGACAGGGAAGAACACTGAAGCTTTCTTT. As protein: CASSSITTGKNTEAFF.

V is TRBV9 and J is TRBJ2-3; TRBD2 matches at 7 bases. The CDR3 contains 14 residues. The trim removed 3 bases at V and 4 bases at J, leaving 5 bases unmatched. In germline, CDR1 is SGDLS, CDR2 YYNGEE. DNA for the CDR3: TGTGCCAGCAGCGATGGCGGGAGCGCAGATACGCAGTATTTT. Translating it yields CASSDGGSADTQYF.

The sample holds a few counts of this clonotype. The chain carries TRBV4-1 and TRBJ1-3; D is unresolved. Germline V gene lookup returns CDR1 MGHRA and CDR2 YSYEKL. The V and J ends lost 9 bases and 0 bases respectively, with 9 bases between them. The CDR3 sequence is 13 residues long. CDR3 loop: CASRSFSGNTIYF. CDR3 coding DNA: TGCGCCAGTCGGAGCTTCTCTGGAAACACCATATATTTT.

This clonotype was recorded a few times. CDR3 in amino acids: CASQTGGGSPLHF. Written as DNA, the CDR3 is TGTGCCAGCCAAACAGGGGGCGGATCACCCCTCCACTTT. The chain joins TRBV28 to TRBJ1-6, with TRBD1 identical over 9 bases. The CDR3 spans 13 residues. Germline V gene sequence: CDR1 MDHEN, CDR2 SYDVKM. V trimming: 8 bases; J trimming: 10 bases; junction bases outside the gene matches: 6.

CDR3 sequence: CASSQSYFADTQYF. The CDR3 DNA sequence: TGCGCCAGCAGCCAATCTTATTTCGCAGATACGCAGTATTTT. The V call is TRBV4-3, the J call TRBJ2-3; D gene uncertain. Germline V CDR1 and CDR2: LGHNA, YSLEER. The CDR3 runs 14 residues. Trimming removed 2 bases from V and 4 bases from J, with 10 bases in between.

A few counts support this clonotype. The chain joins TRBV11-2 to TRBJ2-7; D not certain. Trimming removed 1 base from V and 5 bases from J, with 6 bases in between. Germline values: CDR1 SGHAT, CDR2 FQNNGV. CDR3 length: 12 amino acids. CDR3 sequence reads: CASSLVSDEQYF. CDR3 in DNA: TGTGCCAGCAGCTTAGTATCGGACGAGCAGTACTTC.

V gene TRBV15 combines with J gene TRBJ2-5; 8 positions match TRBD1. This CDR3 region has 14 residues. J was trimmed by 5 bases and V by 5 bases; bases with no gene match: 7. The germline V gene has CDR1 LNHNV and CDR2 YYDKDF (reference sequence). The CDR3 sequence: CATSEGQGGETQYF. In DNA, the CDR3 is TGTGCCACCAGCGAAGGACAGGGTGGGGAGACCCAGTACTTC.

A few counts support this clonotype. The genes are TRBV20-1 and TRBJ1-2, with 8 bases that match TRBD1. V lost 6 bases and J lost 3; bases outside the gene matches: 6. The germline V gene has CDR1 DFQATT and CDR2 SNEGSKA (reference sequence). The CDR3 loop spans 13 amino acids. CDR3 nucleotides: TGCAGTGCCACGGACAGGGCCCACTATGGCTACACCTTC. Its protein is CSATDRAHYGYTF.

V usage is TRBV24-1 and J usage is TRBJ2-2; the D is unclear. CDR3 length: 15 amino acids. V gave up 0 bases and J gave up 1 base, with 5 bases separating them. The germline V gene encodes CDR1 KGHDR and CDR2 SFDVKD. The CDR3 region has the DNA TGTGCCACCAGTGATTTGGTCGGGAACACCGGGGAGCTGTTTTTT. It is translated as CATSDLVGNTGELFF.

The rearrangement uses TRBV6-5 and TRBJ2-1; 7 bases map to TRBD2. Germline CDR1 and CDR2: MNHEY and SVGAGI. CDR3 length: 14 residues. V lost 0 bases, J lost 15 bases, and 11 bases stayed unmatched. The CDR3 is CASSYSHRGGALFF. DNA for the CDR3: TGTGCCAGCAGTTACTCGCACCGGGGAGGGGCTCTGTTCTTC.